Shown below are 23 T cell receptor beta chains from a single sample sequenced in a study of CD8 T cells in Susac syndrome. Random hexamers were used to reverse transcribe the RNA input (about 0.5 to 1 ug). Via MiXCR, TCRdb re-called the immunoSEQ multiplex PCR reads, giving one row per CDR3 protein. The data hold over 350,000 distinct CDR3 sequences, with approximately 89% observed a single time. The sequencing sample was made of CD8+ T cells from PBMCs. Every receptor here comes from a human donor with multiple sclerosis.

This clonotype occurred a few times. The CDR3: CAWSPRTGPYEQYF. In DNA form, the CDR3 reads TGTGCCTGGAGTCCACGGACAGGTCCCTACGAGCAGTACTTC. The chain uses TRBV30 and TRBJ2-7; 7 nucleotides match TRBD1. From germline, CDR1 is GTSNPN and CDR2 SVGIG (reference sequence). This CDR3 has 14 amino acids. With V trimmed by 2 bases and J by 2 bases, 6 bases remained unmatched.

The V and J genes are TRBV3-1 and TRBJ1-5; D ambiguous. The CDR3 loop spans 15 amino acids. Trimming shortened V by 0 bases and J by 3 bases, and 9 bases separated the two germline ends. Germline lookup yields CDR1 LGHDT and CDR2 YNNKEL (reference sequence). CDR3 nucleotide sequence: TGTGCCAGCAGCCAAGATGGTGGGGTCAATCAGCCCCAGCATTTT. This codes for CASSQDGGVNQPQHF.

This clonotype showed up just once. This chain joins TRBV7-8 and TRBJ2-7; D unresolved. This CDR3 contains 13 residues. CDR1 and CDR2 (germline): SGHVS, FQNEAQ. Trimming took off 5 bases at V and 3 bases at J, with 11 bases between the two ends. CDR3 coding DNA: TGTGCCAGCAGCACAGATGTCGGCTACGAGCAGTACTTC. This gives the protein CASSTDVGYEQYF.

The CDR3 DNA reads TGCGCCAGCAGCGCAACCATAGCGGGGGGCACAGATACGCAGTATTTT. Encoded protein: CASSATIAGGTDTQYF. The genes are TRBV4-1 and TRBJ2-3; 9 positions match TRBD2. With 5 bases clipped from V and 1 base from J, the junction kept 7 bases outside the gene matches. The CDR3 is 16 amino acids. Looked up from germline, CDR1 is MGHRA and CDR2 is YSYEKL.

The genes are TRBV27 and TRBJ2-7; possible D gene TRBD1, 6 bases. This CDR3 spans 13 amino acids. V shed 4 bases and J shed 7 bases, with 14 bases lying between them. Germline V CDR1 and CDR2: MNHEY, SMNVEV (reference sequence). The CDR3 sequence is CASSSGALGEQYF. In DNA form, the CDR3 reads TGTGCCAGCAGTTCAGGGGCTCTAGGTGAGCAGTACTTC.

This chain links TRBV6-1 with TRBJ2-1; TRBD1 matches at 9 bases. Trimming cost V 4 bases and J 4 bases; bases outside gene matches: 2. Germline-derived CDR1 and CDR2 are MNHNS and SASEGT. The CDR3 has 14 residues. The CDR3 bases are TGTGCCAGCAGTGTGGGACAGGGTTACAATGAGCAGTTCTTC. The encoded protein is CASSVGQGYNEQFF.

This clonotype was seen a few times. The chain is built from TRBV6-5 and TRBJ1-4; D not certain. Germline CDR1 and CDR2: MNHEY and SVGAGI. Trimming cost V 6 bases and J 7 bases, with 9 bases left between them. This CDR3 has 12 residues. The CDR3 reads CASSQEGEKLFF. The CDR3 DNA reads TGTGCCAGCAGCCAAGAGGGTGAAAAACTGTTTTTT.

The CDR3 sequence: CASSLTGQGVIVDTGELFF. The CDR3 DNA sequence: TGTGCCAGCAGTTTAACGGGACAGGGGGTTATAGTGGACACCGGGGAGCTGTTTTTT. The gene calls are TRBV27 and TRBJ2-2, with 11 positions matching TRBD1. The CDR3 is made up of 19 amino acids. The germline V gene encodes CDR1 MNHEY and CDR2 SMNVEV (reference sequence). Trimming removed 2 bases from V and 3 bases from J; junction bases left unmatched: 11.

The chain couples TRBV29-1 to TRBJ2-3; D gene uncertain. The CDR3 consists of 16 residues. Trimming removed 0 bases at V and 2 bases at J, with 15 bases between. Looked up from germline, CDR1 is SQVTM and CDR2 is ANQGSEA. CDR3 sequence: CSVEDSEGRYTDTQYF. CDR3 in DNA: TGCAGCGTTGAAGATAGTGAAGGGCGTTACACAGATACGCAGTATTTT.

The chain combines TRBV20-1 with TRBJ2-7; no clear D. CDR3 length equals 14 residues. Trimming pared 2 bases from V and 3 bases from J, leaving 14 bases between. CDR1 DFQATT and CDR2 SNEGSKA come from the germline V gene (reference sequence). CDR3 loop: CSARTPGRFYEQYF. In DNA form, the CDR3 reads TGCAGTGCTAGAACCCCGGGCCGATTCTACGAGCAGTACTTC.

The chain joins TRBV27 to TRBJ2-2, with D hard to call. Germline loops: CDR1 MNHEY, CDR2 SMNVEV (reference sequence). The germline V and J ends were trimmed by 2 bases and 3 bases, with 13 bases remaining between them. The CDR3 contains 16 residues. The CDR3 DNA follows: TGTGCCAGCAGTTTAGACCCCCTAGTGGACACCGGGGAGCTGTTTTTT. This codes for CASSLDPLVDTGELFF.

The chain recombines TRBV4-1 with TRBJ2-7; weak D call: TRBD2 (5 bases). The CDR3 sequence is 13 residues long. Trimming cost V 1 base and J 3 bases, with 7 bases left between them. The V gene's germline CDR1 is MGHRA and CDR2 YSYEKL. This chain's CDR3 is CASSQGTDYEQYF. CDR3 DNA: TGCGCCAGCAGCCAAGGGACTGACTACGAGCAGTACTTC.

This rearrangement joins TRBV2 to TRBJ2-1, with TRBD2 matching over 9 bases. CDR1 is SNHLY, CDR2 FYNNEI, per germline. The length of the CDR3 is 15 residues. V lost 2 bases to trimming and J lost 5 bases; unmatched junction nucleotides: 4. CDR3 in amino acids: CASSESGGIDNEQFF. The CDR3 coding sequence is TGTGCCAGCAGTGAAAGCGGGGGGATCGACAATGAGCAGTTCTTC.

The rearrangement joins TRBV28 to TRBJ2-1; D perhaps matches TRBD1 (6 bases). With 6 bases removed from V and 7 bases from J, the gap between germline ends came to 19 bases. CDR3 length: 15 amino acids. Germline lookup yields CDR1 MDHEN and CDR2 SYDVKM. The CDR3 loop is CASRITGSPSNEQFF. The DNA of the CDR3 is TGTGCCAGCAGGATAACAGGGTCCCCGTCGAATGAGCAGTTCTTC.

The chain uses TRBV27 and TRBJ2-1; D gene uncertain. Trimming left V 5 bases short and J 0 bases short, with 14 bases between. This CDR3 spans 16 amino acids. CDR1 and CDR2 (germline): MNHEY, SMNVEV (reference sequence). As DNA, the CDR3 is TGTGCCAGCAGTACCGATCTGGCAGCCTCCTACAATGAGCAGTTCTTC. This sequence encodes CASSTDLAASYNEQFF.

The chain is built from TRBV30 and TRBJ2-7, with 9 bases fitting TRBD2. This CDR3 comprises 15 residues. The V gene's germline CDR1 is GTSNPN and CDR2 SVGIG (reference sequence). Trimming took 2 bases from V and 4 from J; bases not matched to a gene: 9. CDR3 in amino acids: CAWSLGSGSPYEQYF. CDR3 in DNA: TGTGCCTGGAGTTTAGGTAGCGGGAGCCCGTACGAGCAGTACTTC.

CDR3 DNA sequence: TGCGCCAGCAGCGAGACCCGGCTAGATACGCAGTATTTT. As protein: CASSETRLDTQYF. The J gene is TRBJ2-3, the V gene TRBV4-1; D is ambiguous. Germline V gives CDR1 MGHRA, CDR2 YSYEKL. The CDR3 has 13 amino acids. The germline V and J ends were trimmed by 5 bases and 5 bases, with 11 bases remaining between them.

V and J are TRBV6-6 and TRBJ1-5; no clear D gene. This CDR3 region has 14 residues. The V gene's germline CDR1 is MNHNY and CDR2 SVGAGI (reference sequence). The V gene lost 2 bases and the J gene lost 4 bases, with 9 bases spanning the gap. This CDR3 is CASSYETKNQPQHF. The CDR3 nucleotides read TGTGCCAGCAGTTACGAGACGAAAAATCAGCCCCAGCATTTT.

This chain joins TRBV19 and TRBJ2-7; 10 nucleotides match TRBD1. Germline loops: CDR1 LNHDA, CDR2 SQIVND (reference sequence). The CDR3 has 13 residues. V dropped 8 bases and J dropped 3; count of bases not matched to a gene: 4. The CDR3 loop is CASRDRGFYEQYF. CDR3 in DNA: TGTGCCAGTCGGGACAGGGGATTCTACGAGCAGTACTTC. The whole variable domain, filled in from reference TRBV19 and TRBJ2-7, reads DGGITQSPKYLFRKEGQNVTLSCEQNLNHDAMYWYRQDPGQGLRLIYYSQIVNDFQKGDIAEGYSVSREKKESFPLTVTSAQKNPTAFYLCASRDRGFYEQYFGPGTRLTVT.

J is TRBJ2-1 and V is TRBV5-1, with TRBD2 matching over 8 bases. CDR1 is SGHRS and CDR2 is YFSETQ in the germline V gene. There are 14 residues in the CDR3. The junction had 6 bases not matched to a gene; V was cut back by 4 bases and J by 6 bases. The CDR3, as DNA: TGCGCCAGCAGCAGAAGCGGGGGAGTCAATGAGCAGTTCTTC. This encodes CASSRSGGVNEQFF. Looking up the rest from reference TRBV5-1 and TRBJ2-1 gives the full variable domain: KAGVTQTPRYLIKTRGQQVTLSCSPISGHRSVSWYQQTPGQGLQFLFEYFSETQRNKGNFPGRFSGRQFSNSRSEMNVSTLELGDSALYLCASSRSGGVNEQFFGPGTRLTVL.

V gene TRBV5-6 combines with J gene TRBJ2-1; maybe TRBD2 (5 bases). From germline, CDR1 is SGHDT and CDR2 YYEEEE. CDR3 length: 14 amino acids. V was pared by 1 base and J by 5 bases, with 10 bases between. The CDR3 protein is CASSLPSGHNEQFF. The CDR3 bases are TGTGCCAGCAGCTTGCCCAGCGGTCACAATGAGCAGTTCTTC.

V usage is TRBV5-1 and J usage is TRBJ2-2; D is perhaps TRBD2 (5 bases). Germline-derived CDR1 and CDR2 are SGHRS and YFSETQ. V shed 0 bases and J shed 1 base, with 10 bases lying between them. The CDR3 loop spans 16 amino acids. DNA of the CDR3: TGCGCCAGCAGCTTGGGAGGACTTGTGAACACCGGGGAGCTGTTTTTT. Its protein product is CASSLGGLVNTGELFF.

The V call is TRBV5-8, the J call TRBJ2-5, with 14 bases lining up with TRBD2. Germline lookup yields CDR1 SGHTS and CDR2 YDEGEE. This CDR3 spans 15 amino acids. The ends lost 2 bases at V and 4 bases at J; junction bases unmatched: 1. The CDR3 loop is CASSFGTSGGETQYF. Here the CDR3 DNA reads TGTGCCAGCAGCTTCGGGACTAGCGGGGGAGAGACCCAGTACTTC.